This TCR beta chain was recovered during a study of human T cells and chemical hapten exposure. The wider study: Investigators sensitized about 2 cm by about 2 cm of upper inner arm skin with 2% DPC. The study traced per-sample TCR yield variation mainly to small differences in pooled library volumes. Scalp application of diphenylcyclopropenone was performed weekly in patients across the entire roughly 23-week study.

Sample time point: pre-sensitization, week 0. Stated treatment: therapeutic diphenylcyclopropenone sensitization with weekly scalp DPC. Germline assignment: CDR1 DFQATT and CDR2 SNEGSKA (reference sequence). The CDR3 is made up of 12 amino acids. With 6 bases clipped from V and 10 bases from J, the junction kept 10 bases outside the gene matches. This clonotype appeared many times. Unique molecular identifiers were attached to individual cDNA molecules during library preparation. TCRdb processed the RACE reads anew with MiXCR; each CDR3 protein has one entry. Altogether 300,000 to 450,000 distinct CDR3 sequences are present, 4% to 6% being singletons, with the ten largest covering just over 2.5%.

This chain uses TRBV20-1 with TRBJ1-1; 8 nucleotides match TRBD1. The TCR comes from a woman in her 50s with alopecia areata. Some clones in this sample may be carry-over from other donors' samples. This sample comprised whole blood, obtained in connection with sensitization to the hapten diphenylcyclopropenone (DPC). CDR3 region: CSAPRTGRGAFF. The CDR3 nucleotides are TGCAGTGCCCCCCGGACAGGGAGAGGAGCTTTCTTT.